This T cell receptor beta chain was identified in a study of identical twins. All donors were healthy, and all were Caucasian. Points from the study as a whole: Out-of-frame beta sequences exhibited a weaker degree of excess twin sharing.

This clonotype has more than one count but fewer than ten. What it binds is unknown. The germline CDR1 and CDR2 sequences are DFQATT and SNEGSKA (reference sequence). CDR3 length: 16 amino acids. Trimming took off 2 bases at V and 0 bases at J, with 13 bases between the two ends. Carrying unique molecular identifiers, the cDNA also gained a universal primer site through template switching. Each CDR3 protein gets one entry after TCRdb re-called the 5' RACE reads with MiXCR. Of about 660,000 distinct CDR3 sequences in the sample, 8.6% are singletons; the top ten hold around 0.95%. In addition, the sample was reused for a study of yellow fever vaccine responses in identical twins.

The TCR originated in a woman in her late teens or twenties in good health. The chain combines TRBV20-1 with TRBJ2-2, with D maybe TRBD2 (6 bases). The specimen was PBMCs. The CDR3 DNA is TGCAGTGCTAGAAAAAACCCGGGGGCGAACACCGGGGAGCTGTTTTTT. Translated, it gives CSARKNPGANTGELFF.